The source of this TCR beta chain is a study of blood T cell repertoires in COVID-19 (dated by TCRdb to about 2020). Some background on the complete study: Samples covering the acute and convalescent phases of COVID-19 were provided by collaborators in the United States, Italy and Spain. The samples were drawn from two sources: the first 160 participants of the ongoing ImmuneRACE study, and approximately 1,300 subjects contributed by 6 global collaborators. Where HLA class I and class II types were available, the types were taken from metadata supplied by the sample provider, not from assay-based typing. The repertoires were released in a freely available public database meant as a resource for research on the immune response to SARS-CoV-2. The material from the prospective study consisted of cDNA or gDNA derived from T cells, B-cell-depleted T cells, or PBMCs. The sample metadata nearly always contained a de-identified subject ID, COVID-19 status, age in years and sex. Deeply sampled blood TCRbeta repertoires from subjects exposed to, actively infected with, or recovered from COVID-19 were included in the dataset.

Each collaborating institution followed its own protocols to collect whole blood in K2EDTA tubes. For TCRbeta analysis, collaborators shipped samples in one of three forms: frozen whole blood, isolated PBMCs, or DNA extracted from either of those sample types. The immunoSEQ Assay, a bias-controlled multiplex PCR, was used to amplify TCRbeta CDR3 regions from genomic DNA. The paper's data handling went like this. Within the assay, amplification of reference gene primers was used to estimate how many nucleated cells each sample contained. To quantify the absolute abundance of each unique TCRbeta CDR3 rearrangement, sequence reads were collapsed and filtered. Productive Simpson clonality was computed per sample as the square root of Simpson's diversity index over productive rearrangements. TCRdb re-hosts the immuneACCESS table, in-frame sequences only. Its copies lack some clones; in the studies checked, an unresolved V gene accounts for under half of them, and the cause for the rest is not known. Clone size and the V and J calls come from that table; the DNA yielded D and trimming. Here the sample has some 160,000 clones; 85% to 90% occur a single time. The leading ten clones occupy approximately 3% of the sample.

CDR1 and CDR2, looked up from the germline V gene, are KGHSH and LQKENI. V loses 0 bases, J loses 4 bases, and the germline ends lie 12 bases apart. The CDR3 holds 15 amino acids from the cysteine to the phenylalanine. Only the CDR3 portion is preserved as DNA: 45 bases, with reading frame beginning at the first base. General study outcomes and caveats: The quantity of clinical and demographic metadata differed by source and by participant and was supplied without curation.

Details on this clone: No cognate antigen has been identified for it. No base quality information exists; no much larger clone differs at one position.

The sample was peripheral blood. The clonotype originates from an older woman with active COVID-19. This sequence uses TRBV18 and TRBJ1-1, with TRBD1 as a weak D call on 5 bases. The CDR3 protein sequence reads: CASSPPGAGGTEAFF. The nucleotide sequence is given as TGTGCCAGCTCACCACCCGGGGCCGGGGGCACTGAAGCTTTCTTT.